This T cell receptor (beta chain) was sequenced in a study of OX40 agonist ivuxolimab in advanced cancers. Overall study findings and caveats: At 0.1 to 3.0 mg/kg and by week 6, CD4+ and CD8+ T cells in the blood had expanded clonally.

This table comes from immunoSEQ multiplex PCR, and its TCRdb copy is limited to in-frame clones, with some not included. There are tens of thousands of clones in the sample; 75% to 90% occur only once, and 5.5% to 8% lies in the top ten. This clone was counted a single time. Its matching antigen is unknown. V lost 7 bases to trimming and J lost 8 bases, with 14 bases between them. Germline CDR1 is DFQATT and CDR2 is SNEGSKA (reference sequence). The CDR3 totals 11 residues. The source was CD4+ or CD8+ T cells sorted from blood, collected in a trial of the OX40 agonist ivuxolimab. The chain combines TRBV20-1 with TRBJ1-1; TRBD1 might be the D (5 bases). The origin of this receptor is an adult with an advanced solid tumor such as melanoma, head and neck, liver or kidney cancer. The CDR3: CSEYRSGEAFF. As DNA, the CDR3 is TGCAGTGAGTACAGGTCTGGGGAAGCTTTCTTT.